One sample yielded the 17 T cell receptor beta chains listed below, sequenced in a study of T cell repertoires in cytomegalovirus infection. Via MiXCR, TCRdb re-called the reads, giving one row per CDR3 protein. The sample has approximately 590,000 distinct CDR3 sequences, roughly 43% seen once. Antigens for these TCRs are unknown. This specimen was cultured PBMCs, taken from culture after CMV antigen stimulation. The receptors originated from a human donor in good health (CMV status not recorded). Some clones in this sample may be carry-over from other donors' samples.

This clonotype was seen many times. V and J are TRBV7-2 and TRBJ2-1; possible D gene TRBD2, 6 bases. The CDR3 extends over 16 amino acids. Per the germline V gene, CDR1 is SGHTA and CDR2 is FQGNSA. Trimming shortened V by 0 bases and J by 2 bases, and 11 bases separated the two germline ends. CDR3 sequence (DNA): TGTGCCAGCAGCTTAGCATGGGCGGGAACCTACAATGAGCAGTTCTTC. This encodes CASSLAWAGTYNEQFF. Filled out from reference TRBV7-2 and TRBJ2-1, the complete variable domain reads GAGVSQSPSNKVTEKGKDVELRCDPISGHTALYWYRQSLGQGLEFLIYFQGNSAPDKSGLPSDRFSAERTGGSVSTLTIQRTQQEDSAVYLCASSLAWAGTYNEQFFGPGTRLTVL.

This sequence joins TRBV4-3 and TRBJ1-5; D not resolved. The CDR3 is 15 residues long. Trimming left V 8 bases short and J 7 bases short, with 21 bases between. Germline loops: CDR1 LGHNA, CDR2 YSLEER. CDR3: CASALERGPRQPQHF. The CDR3 DNA reads TGCGCCAGCGCCCTCGAGCGGGGTCCTCGGCAGCCCCAGCATTTT.

The genes are TRBV9 and TRBJ2-1, with 10 bases aligning to TRBD2. The CDR3 extends over 15 amino acids. Unmatched junction bases numbered 5, after V lost 3 bases and J lost 5 bases. In germline, CDR1 is SGDLS, CDR2 YYNGEE. The CDR3, as DNA: TGTGCCAGCAGCGCAGACGGACTAGCGGACAATGAGCAGTTCTTC. This sequence encodes CASSADGLADNEQFF.

V and J are TRBV28 and TRBJ2-5; 7 nucleotides line up with TRBD2. CDR3 length: 12 residues. Per the germline V gene, CDR1 is MDHEN and CDR2 is SYDVKM. Unmatched junction bases numbered 4, after V lost 2 bases and J lost 10 bases. The CDR3 DNA reads TGTGCCAGCAGTTTACTGACGGGGGGCCAGTACTTC. Protein: CASSLLTGGQYF.

The rearrangement links TRBV15 to TRBJ2-1; D is unresolved. Germline-derived CDR1 and CDR2 are LNHNV and YYDKDF (reference sequence). The CDR3 length is 14 residues. The V and J ends lost 3 bases and 1 base respectively, with 7 bases between them. In DNA, the CDR3 is TGTGCCACCAGCAGGGTGTTGTCCTACAATGAGCAGTTCTTC. Its protein is CATSRVLSYNEQFF.

This clonotype was seen a few times. This chain uses TRBV10-3 with TRBJ2-5; 15 nucleotides line up with TRBD2. The CDR3 runs to 16 residues. Germline-derived CDR1 and CDR2 are ENHRY and SYGVKD. With V trimmed by 3 bases and J by 5 bases, 4 bases remained unmatched. CDR3 nucleotides: TGTGCCATCAGTGACTCCGGGACTAGCGGGAGGGAGACCCAGTACTTC. Amino acid sequence: CAISDSGTSGRETQYF.

The V and J genes are TRBV7-6 and TRBJ2-1; 8 positions agree with TRBD2. Germline V gene sequence: CDR1 SGHVS, CDR2 FNYEAQ. The CDR3 has 14 residues. V dropped 1 base and J dropped 7; count of bases not matched to a gene: 3. The CDR3: CASSLGGLVNEQFF. The CDR3 nucleotides are TGTGCCAGCAGCTTAGGGGGACTAGTTAATGAGCAGTTCTTC.

This clonotype appeared a few times. V gene TRBV12-3 or TRBV12-4 combines with J gene TRBJ1-5; D is perhaps TRBD1 (6 bases). The CDR3 totals 16 residues. Trimming left V 4 bases short and J 7 bases short, with 20 bases between. The CDR3 nucleotides are TGTGCCAGCAGTTCAGCCGGGACATCTATGGGACAGCCCCAGCATTTT. Residues: CASSSAGTSMGQPQHF.

This clonotype was counted many times. This sequence joins TRBV7-2 and TRBJ2-7, with D possibly TRBD2 on 6 matching bases. Trimming took off 5 bases at V and 1 base at J, with 9 bases between the two ends. The CDR3 contains 13 residues. Per the germline V gene, CDR1 is SGHTA and CDR2 is FQGNSA. CDR3 sequence: CASSRDSSYEQYF. In nucleotides, the CDR3 is TGTGCCAGCAGCCGGGACTCGTCCTACGAGCAGTACTTC.

The J gene is TRBJ1-1, the V gene TRBV12-3 or TRBV12-4; D possibly corresponds to TRBD1 (5 bases). Trimming stripped 3 bases from V and 0 bases from J, with 11 bases between. CDR3 length: 15 amino acids. CDR3 in DNA: TGTGCCAGCAGTTTCAACAGGTACATGAACACTGAAGCTTTCTTT. Its translation: CASSFNRYMNTEAFF.

The gene calls are TRBV7-8 and TRBJ2-1, with D perhaps being TRBD1 or TRBD2 (5 bases each). The V end lost 5 bases, the J end lost 8 bases, and 22 bases lay between the germline ends. Germline V gives CDR1 SGHVS, CDR2 FQNEAQ. The CDR3 spans 16 residues. The DNA of the CDR3 is TGTGCCAGCAGCCTAACCTATGGGACCCGTGGCGATGAGCAGTTCTTC. As protein: CASSLTYGTRGDEQFF.

There are a few counts of this clonotype. J is TRBJ2-7 and V is TRBV7-6; no clear D gene. CDR1 and CDR2 (germline): SGHVS, FNYEAQ. There are 13 residues in the CDR3. Between the trimmed V and J ends, which lost 2 bases and 1 base, there was a span of 6 bases. In nucleotides, the CDR3 is TGTGCCAGCAGCTTAATCGAGTCCTACGAGCAGTACTTC. It codes for CASSLIESYEQYF.

Concerning this clonotype: Mismatch with germline at one junction end may stem from a read error. The chain recombines TRBV6-1 with TRBJ1-4; 7 nucleotides align to TRBD1. The CDR3 is made up of 11 amino acids. The germline gives CDR1 MNHNS, CDR2 SASEGT. The DNA of the CDR3 is TGTGCCAGCAGTGACCCCTGGCAGGGGGTTTTT. It codes for CASSDPWQGVF.

This clonotype has more than one count but fewer than ten. V usage is TRBV7-8 and J usage is TRBJ1-5; D unresolved. Germline CDR1 reads SGHVS; CDR2 reads FQNEAQ. V lost 4 bases and J lost 2, with 15 bases in between. The CDR3 contains 16 residues. The CDR3: CASSSRPREGNQPQHF. The CDR3 nucleotides are TGTGCCAGCAGCTCGAGACCTCGTGAAGGCAATCAGCCCCAGCATTTT.

This clonotype was observed a few times. V usage is TRBV28 and J usage is TRBJ1-2; 7 bases agree with TRBD1. Germline V gene sequence: CDR1 MDHEN, CDR2 SYDVKM. V was clipped by 5 bases and J by 4 bases; unmatched bases: 4. The CDR3 runs to 13 residues. The CDR3, as DNA: TGTGCCAGCAGTGCGGGACAGCGCTATGGCTACACCTTC. Its protein product is CASSAGQRYGYTF.

The chain is built from TRBV6-1 and TRBJ2-7; 8 bases fit TRBD1. With V trimmed by 5 bases and J by 2 bases, 5 bases remained unmatched. The CDR3 runs to 14 residues. Germline lookup yields CDR1 MNHNS and CDR2 SASEGT. The CDR3 bases are TGTGCCAGCAGTCCAGGGGGCGACCCCTACGAGCAGTACTTC. Amino acid sequence: CASSPGGDPYEQYF.

This clonotype was observed a handful of times. The V and J genes are TRBV7-6 and TRBJ2-7; D gene uncertain. The CDR3 runs to 13 residues. V was pared by 5 bases and J by 4 bases, with 12 bases between. Germline CDR1 reads SGHVS; CDR2 reads FNYEAQ. The CDR3 region is CASSGSGAYEQYF. The CDR3, as DNA: TGTGCCAGCAGCGGCTCGGGTGCTTACGAGCAGTACTTC.